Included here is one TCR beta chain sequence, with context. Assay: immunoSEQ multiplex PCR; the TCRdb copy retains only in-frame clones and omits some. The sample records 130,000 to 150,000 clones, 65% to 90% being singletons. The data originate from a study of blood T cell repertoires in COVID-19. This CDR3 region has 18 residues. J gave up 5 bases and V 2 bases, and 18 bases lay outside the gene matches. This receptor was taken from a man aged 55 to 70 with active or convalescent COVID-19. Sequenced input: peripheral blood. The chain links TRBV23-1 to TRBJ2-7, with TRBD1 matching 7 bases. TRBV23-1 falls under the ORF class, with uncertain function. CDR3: CASSQTLPPNRGSDEQYV. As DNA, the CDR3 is TGCGCCAGCAGTCAAACCCTGCCCCCAAACAGGGGATCAGACGAGCAGTACGTC.